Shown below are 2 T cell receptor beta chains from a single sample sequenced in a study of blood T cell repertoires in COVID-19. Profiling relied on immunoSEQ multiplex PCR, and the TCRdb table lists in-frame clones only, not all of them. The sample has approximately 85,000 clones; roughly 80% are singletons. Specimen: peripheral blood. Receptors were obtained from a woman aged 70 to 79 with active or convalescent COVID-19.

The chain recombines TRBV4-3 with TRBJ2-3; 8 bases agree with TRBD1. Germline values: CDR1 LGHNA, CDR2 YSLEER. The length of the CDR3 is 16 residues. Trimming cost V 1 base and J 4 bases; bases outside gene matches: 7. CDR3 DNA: TGCGCCAGCAGCCAAGGACAGGGGACGGGTGCAGATACGCAGTATTTT. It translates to CASSQGQGTGADTQYF.

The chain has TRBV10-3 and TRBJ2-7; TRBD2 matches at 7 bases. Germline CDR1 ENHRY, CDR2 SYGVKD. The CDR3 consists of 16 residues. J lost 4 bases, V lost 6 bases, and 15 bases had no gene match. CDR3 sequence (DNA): TGTGCCATCAGCGGGGGGTCGGTAGAAAACGGGTACGAGCAGTACTTC. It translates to CAISGGSVENGYEQYF.